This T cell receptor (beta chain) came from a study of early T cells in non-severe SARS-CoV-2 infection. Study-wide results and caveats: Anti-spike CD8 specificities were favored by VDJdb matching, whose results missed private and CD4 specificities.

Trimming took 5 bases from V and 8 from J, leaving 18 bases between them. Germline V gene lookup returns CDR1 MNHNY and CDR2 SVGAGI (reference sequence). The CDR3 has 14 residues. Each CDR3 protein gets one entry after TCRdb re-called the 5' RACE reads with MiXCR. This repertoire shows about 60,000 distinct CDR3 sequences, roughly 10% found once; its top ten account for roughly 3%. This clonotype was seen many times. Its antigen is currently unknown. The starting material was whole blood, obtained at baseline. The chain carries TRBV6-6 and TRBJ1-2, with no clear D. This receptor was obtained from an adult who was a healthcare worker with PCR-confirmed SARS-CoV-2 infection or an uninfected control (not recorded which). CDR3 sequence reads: CASSGGGPMRGYTF. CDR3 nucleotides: TGTGCCAGCAGTGGAGGCGGGCCTATGCGAGGCTACACCTTC.